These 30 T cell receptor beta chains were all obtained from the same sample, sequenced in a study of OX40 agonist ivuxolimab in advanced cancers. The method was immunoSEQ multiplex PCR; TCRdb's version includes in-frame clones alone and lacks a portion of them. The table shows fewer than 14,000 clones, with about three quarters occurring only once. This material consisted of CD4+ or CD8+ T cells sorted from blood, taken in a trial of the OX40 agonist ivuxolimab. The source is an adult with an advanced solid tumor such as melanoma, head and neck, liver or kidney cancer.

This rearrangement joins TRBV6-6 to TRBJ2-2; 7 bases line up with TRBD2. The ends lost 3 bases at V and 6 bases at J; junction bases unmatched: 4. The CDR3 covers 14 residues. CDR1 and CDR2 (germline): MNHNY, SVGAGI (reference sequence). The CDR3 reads CASSYAGEAGELFF. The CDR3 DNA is TGTGCCAGCAGTTATGCGGGGGAAGCCGGGGAGCTGTTTTTT.

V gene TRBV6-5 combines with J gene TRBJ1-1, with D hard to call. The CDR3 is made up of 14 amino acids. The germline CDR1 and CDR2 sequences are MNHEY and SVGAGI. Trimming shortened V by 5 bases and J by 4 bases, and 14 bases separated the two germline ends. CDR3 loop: CASSDDVRSTEAFF. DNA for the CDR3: TGTGCCAGCAGTGACGACGTCAGGAGCACTGAAGCTTTCTTT.

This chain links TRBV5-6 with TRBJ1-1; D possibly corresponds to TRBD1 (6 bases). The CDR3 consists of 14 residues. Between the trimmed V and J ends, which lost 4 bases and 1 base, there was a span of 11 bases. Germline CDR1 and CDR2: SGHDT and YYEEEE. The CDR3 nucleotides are TGTGCCAGCAGCCCGGGGGGGGCGAACACTGAAGCTTTCTTT. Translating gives CASSPGGANTEAFF.

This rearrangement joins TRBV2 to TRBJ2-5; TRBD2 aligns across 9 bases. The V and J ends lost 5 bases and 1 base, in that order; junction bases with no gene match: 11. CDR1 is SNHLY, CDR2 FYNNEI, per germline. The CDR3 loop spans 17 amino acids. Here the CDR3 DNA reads TGTGCCAGCAGTCTCATAGCGGGAGCGGCGACCCAAGAGACCCAGTACTTC. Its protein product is CASSLIAGAATQETQYF.

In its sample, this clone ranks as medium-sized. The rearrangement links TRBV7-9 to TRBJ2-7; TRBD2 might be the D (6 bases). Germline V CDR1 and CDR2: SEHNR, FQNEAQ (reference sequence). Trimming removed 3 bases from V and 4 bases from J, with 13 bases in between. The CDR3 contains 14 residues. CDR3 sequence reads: CASSFGGAGYEQYF. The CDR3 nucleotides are TGTGCCAGCAGCTTTGGAGGGGCTGGTTACGAGCAGTACTTC.

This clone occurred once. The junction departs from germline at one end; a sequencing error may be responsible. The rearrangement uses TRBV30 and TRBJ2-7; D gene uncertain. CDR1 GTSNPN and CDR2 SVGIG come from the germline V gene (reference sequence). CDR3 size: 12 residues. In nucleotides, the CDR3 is TGTGCCCGGAGTGTAGGTTCCTACGAGCAGTACTTC. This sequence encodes CARSVGSYEQYF.

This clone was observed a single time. The CDR3 loop reads CASSPWTSGATYEQYF. The DNA of the CDR3 is TGTGCCAGCAGCCCTTGGACTAGCGGGGCCACCTACGAGCAGTACTTC. This chain connects TRBV9 to TRBJ2-7, with TRBD2 matching over 12 bases. Germline values: CDR1 SGDLS, CDR2 YYNGEE. The CDR3 totals 16 residues. The junction had 7 bases not matched to a gene; V was cut back by 4 bases and J by 2 bases.

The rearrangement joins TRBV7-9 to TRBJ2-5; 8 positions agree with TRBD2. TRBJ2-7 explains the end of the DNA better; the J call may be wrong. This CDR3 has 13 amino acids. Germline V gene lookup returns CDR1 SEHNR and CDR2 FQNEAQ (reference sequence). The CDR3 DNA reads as TGTGCCAGCAGCCTTAGCGGGGCCTACGAGCAGTACTTC. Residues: CASSLSGAYEQYF.

CDR3 nucleotides: TGCGCCAGCAGCGCCCGCGAGGGACTAGCGGGAGTAAATGAGCAGTTCTTC. This encodes CASSAREGLAGVNEQFF. The gene calls are TRBV4-3 and TRBJ2-1, with 14 bases fitting TRBD2. CDR1 and CDR2 from the germline V gene are LGHNA and YSLEER. CDR3 length equals 17 residues. The J segment lost 7 bases and the V segment lost 5 bases, leaving 10 bases of the junction unmatched.

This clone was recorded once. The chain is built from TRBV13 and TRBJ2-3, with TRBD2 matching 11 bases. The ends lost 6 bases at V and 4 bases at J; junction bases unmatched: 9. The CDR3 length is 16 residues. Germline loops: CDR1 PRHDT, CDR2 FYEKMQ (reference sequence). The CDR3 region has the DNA TGTGCCAGCAGTCCCATAGCGGGAGGGCCTGCAGATACGCAGTATTTT. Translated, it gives CASSPIAGGPADTQYF.

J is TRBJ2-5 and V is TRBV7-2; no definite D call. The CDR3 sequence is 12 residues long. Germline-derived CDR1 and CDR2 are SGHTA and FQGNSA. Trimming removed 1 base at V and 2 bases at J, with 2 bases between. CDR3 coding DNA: TGTGCCAGCAGCTTAGTTCAAGAGACCCAGTACTTC. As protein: CASSLVQETQYF.

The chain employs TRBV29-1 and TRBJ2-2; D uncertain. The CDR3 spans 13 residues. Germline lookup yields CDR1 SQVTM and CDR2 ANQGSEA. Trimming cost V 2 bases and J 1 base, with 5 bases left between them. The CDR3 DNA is TGCAGCGTTGAAACAGAGAACACCGGGGAGCTGTTTTTT. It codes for CSVETENTGELFF.

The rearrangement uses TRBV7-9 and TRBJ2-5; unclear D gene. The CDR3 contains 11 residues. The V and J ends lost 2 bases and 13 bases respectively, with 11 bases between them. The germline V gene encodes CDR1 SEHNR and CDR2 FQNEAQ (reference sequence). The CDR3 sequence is CASSLLGYVYF. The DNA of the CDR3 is TGTGCCAGCAGCTTATTAGGTTATGTGTACTTC.

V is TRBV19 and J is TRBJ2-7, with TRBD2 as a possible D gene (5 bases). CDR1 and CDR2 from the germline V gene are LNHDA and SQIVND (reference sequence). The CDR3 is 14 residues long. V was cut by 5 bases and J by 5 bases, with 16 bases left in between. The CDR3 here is CASSAAGSLDEQYF. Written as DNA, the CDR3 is TGTGCCAGTAGTGCCGCGGGTTCGTTGGACGAGCAGTACTTC. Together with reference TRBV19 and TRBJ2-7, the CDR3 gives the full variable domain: DGGITQSPKYLFRKEGQNVTLSCEQNLNHDAMYWYRQDPGQGLRLIYYSQIVNDFQKGDIAEGYSVSREKKESFPLTVTSAQKNPTAFYLCASSAAGSLDEQYFGPGTRLTVT.

The CDR3 protein is CASSIVYSTDTQYF. The CDR3 bases are TGTGCCAGTAGTATAGTTTACAGTACAGATACGCAGTATTTT. V gene TRBV19 combines with J gene TRBJ2-3; D call uncertain. Between the trimmed V and J ends, which lost 1 base and 3 bases, there was a span of 8 bases. CDR3 length equals 14 residues. Germline V gives CDR1 LNHDA, CDR2 SQIVND (reference sequence).

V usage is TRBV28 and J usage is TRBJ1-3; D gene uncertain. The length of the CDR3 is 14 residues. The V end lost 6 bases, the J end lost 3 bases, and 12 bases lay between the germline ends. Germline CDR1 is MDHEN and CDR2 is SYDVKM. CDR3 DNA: TGTGCCAGCAGCCAGAGTAATTTTGGAAACACCATATATTTT. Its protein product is CASSQSNFGNTIYF.

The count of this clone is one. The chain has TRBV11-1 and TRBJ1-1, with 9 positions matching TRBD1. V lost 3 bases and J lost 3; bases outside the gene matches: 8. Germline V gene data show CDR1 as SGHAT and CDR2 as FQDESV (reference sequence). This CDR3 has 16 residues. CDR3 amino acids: CASSFSGTGTDTEAFF. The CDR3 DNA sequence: TGTGCCAGCAGCTTTTCAGGGACAGGGACGGACACTGAAGCTTTCTTT.

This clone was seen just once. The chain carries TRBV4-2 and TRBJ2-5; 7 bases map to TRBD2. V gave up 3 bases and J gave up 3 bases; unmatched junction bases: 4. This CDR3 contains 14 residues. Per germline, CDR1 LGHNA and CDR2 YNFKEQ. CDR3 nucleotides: TGTGCCAGCAGCCAGCTAGCGGAGGAAGAGACCCAGTACTTC. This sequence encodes CASSQLAEEETQYF.

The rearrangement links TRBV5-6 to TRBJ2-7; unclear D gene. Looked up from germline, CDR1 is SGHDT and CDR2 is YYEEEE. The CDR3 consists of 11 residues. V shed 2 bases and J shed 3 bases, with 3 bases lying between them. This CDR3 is CASSFGYEQYF. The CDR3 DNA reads TGTGCCAGCAGCTTCGGCTACGAGCAGTACTTC.

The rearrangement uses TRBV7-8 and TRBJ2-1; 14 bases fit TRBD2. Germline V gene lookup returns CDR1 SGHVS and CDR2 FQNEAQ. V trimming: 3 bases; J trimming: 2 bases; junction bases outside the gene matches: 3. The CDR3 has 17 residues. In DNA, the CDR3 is TGTGCCAGCAGCTTCCCGACTAGCGGGAGGGCCTACAATGAGCAGTTCTTC. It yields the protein CASSFPTSGRAYNEQFF.

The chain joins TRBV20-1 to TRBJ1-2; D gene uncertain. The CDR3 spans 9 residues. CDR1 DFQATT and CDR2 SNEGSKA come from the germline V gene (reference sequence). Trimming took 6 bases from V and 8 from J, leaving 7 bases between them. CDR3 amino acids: CSAPSGYTF. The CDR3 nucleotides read TGCAGTGCCCCGAGCGGCTACACCTTC.

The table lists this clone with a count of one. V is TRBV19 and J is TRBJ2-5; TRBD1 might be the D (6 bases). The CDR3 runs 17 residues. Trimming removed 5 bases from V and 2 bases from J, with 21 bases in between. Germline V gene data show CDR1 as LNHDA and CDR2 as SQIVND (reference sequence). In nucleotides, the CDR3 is TGTGCCAGTAGTGCCCTGGACAGATCCTACCTACAAGAGACCCAGTACTTC. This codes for CASSALDRSYLQETQYF.

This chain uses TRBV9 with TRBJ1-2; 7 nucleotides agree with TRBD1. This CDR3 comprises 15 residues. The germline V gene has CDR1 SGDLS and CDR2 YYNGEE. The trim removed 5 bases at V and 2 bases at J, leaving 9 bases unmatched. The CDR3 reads CASRRPGTENYGYTF. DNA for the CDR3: TGTGCCAGCAGACGGCCCGGGACAGAAAACTATGGCTACACCTTC.

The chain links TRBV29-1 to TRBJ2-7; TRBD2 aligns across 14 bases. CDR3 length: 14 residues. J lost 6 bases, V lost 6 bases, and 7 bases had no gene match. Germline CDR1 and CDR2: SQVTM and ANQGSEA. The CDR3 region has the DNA TGCAGCGTCGCTGGGACTAGCGGGAGCGTCGAGCAGTACTTC. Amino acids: CSVAGTSGSVEQYF.

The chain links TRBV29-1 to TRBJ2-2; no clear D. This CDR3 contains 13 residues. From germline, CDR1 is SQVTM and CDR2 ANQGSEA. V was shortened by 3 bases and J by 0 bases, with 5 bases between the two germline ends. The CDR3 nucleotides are TGCAGCGTTGAGGTAGCGAACACCGGGGAGCTGTTTTTT. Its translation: CSVEVANTGELFF.

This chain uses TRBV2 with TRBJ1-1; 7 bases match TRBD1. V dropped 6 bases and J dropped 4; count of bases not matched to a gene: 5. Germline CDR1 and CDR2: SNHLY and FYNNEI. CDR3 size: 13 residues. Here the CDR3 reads CASRTGVFTEAFF. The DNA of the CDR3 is TGTGCCAGCAGAACAGGGGTTTTCACTGAAGCTTTCTTT.

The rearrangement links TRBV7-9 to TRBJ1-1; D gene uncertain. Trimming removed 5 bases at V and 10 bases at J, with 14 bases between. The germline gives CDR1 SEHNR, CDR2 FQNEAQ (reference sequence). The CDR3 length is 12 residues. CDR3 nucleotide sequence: TGTGCCAGCAGCCCCCGGAGCTTGGGAGCTTTCTTT. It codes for CASSPRSLGAFF.

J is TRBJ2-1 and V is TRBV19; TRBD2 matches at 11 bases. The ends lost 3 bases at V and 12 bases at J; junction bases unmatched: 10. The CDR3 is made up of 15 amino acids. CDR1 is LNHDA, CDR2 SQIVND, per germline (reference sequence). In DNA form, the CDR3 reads TGTGCCAGTAGTATGGTTGGTAGCGGGAGGGCTGGGCAGTTCTTC. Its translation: CASSMVGSGRAGQFF. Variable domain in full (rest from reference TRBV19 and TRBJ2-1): DGGITQSPKYLFRKEGQNVTLSCEQNLNHDAMYWYRQDPGQGLRLIYYSQIVNDFQKGDIAEGYSVSREKKESFPLTVTSAQKNPTAFYLCASSMVGSGRAGQFFGPGTRLTVL.

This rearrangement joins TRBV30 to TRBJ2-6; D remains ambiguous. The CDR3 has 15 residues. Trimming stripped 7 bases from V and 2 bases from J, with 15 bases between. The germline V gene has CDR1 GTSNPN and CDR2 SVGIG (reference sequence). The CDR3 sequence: CASPIWAAGANVLTF. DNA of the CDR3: TGTGCCTCCCCTATCTGGGCCGCTGGGGCCAACGTCCTGACTTTC.

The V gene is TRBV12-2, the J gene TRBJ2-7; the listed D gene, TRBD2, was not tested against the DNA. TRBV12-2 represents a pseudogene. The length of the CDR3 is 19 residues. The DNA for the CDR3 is TGTGCAAGTCGCTTATATGGTGAGGGGAGGGTTTTCGGCTCCTACGAGCAGTACTTC. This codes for CASRLYGEGRVFGSYEQYF.